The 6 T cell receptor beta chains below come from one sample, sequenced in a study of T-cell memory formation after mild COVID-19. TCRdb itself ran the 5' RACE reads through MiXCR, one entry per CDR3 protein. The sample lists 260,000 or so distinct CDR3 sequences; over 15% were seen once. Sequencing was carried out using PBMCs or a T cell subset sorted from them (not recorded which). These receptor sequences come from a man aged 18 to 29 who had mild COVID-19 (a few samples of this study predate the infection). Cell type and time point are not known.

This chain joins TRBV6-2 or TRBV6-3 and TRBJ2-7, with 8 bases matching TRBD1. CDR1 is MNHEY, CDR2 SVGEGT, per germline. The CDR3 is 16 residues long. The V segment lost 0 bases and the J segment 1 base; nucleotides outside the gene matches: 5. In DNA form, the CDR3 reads TGTGCCAGCAGTTACTCGATGGGACAGGCATCCTACGAGCAGTACGTC. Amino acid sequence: CASSYSMGQASYEQYV.

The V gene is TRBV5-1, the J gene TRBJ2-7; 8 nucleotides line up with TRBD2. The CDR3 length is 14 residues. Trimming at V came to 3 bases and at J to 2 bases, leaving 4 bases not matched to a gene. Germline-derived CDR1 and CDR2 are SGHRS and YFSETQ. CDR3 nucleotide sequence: TGCGCCAGCAGCTCCGGCGGGGGGACCTACGAGCAGTACTTC. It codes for CASSSGGGTYEQYF.

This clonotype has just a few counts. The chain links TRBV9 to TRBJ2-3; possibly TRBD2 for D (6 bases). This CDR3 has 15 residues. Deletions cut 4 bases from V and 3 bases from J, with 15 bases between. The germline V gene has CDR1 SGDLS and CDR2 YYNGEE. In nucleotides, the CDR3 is TGTGCCAGCAGCCTTCGTGCGGGGCGTACAGATACGCAGTATTTT. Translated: CASSLRAGRTDTQYF.

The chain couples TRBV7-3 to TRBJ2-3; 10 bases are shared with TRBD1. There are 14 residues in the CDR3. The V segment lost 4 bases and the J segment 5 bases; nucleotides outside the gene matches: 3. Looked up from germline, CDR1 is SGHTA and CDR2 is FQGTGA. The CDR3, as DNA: TGTGCCAGCAGCTCGACAGGGGGCGGAGATACGCAGTATTTT. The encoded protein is CASSSTGGGDTQYF.

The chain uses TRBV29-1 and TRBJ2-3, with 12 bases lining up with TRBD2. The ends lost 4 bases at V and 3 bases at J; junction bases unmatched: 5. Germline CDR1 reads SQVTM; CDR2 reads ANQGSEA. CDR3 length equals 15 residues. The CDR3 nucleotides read TGCAGCGTTGCAACTCTAGCGGGGGGGACAGATACGCAGTATTTT. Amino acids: CSVATLAGGTDTQYF.

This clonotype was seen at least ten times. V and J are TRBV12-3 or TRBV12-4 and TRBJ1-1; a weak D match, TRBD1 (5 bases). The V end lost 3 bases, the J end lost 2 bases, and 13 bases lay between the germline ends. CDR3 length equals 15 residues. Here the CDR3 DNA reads TGTGCCAGCAGTTTTACGACAGCGACAAACACTGAAGCTTTCTTT. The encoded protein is CASSFTTATNTEAFF.